This passage covers 30 T cell receptor beta chains from one sample sequenced in a study of monozygotic twins with inflammatory bowel disease. TCRdb re-called the 5' RACE reads and catalogs CDR3 proteins one per entry, DNA excluded. Recorded for this sample: 45,000 or so distinct CDR3 sequences. The specimen sequenced was blood. These TCRs come from a human donor with ulcerative colitis or Crohn's disease, or a healthy co-twin of an affected twin (not recorded which).

The chain links TRBV11-2 to TRBJ2-5. Looked up from germline, CDR1 is SGHAT and CDR2 is FQNNGV. The CDR3 is 12 residues long. CDR3 protein: CASSLGEKTQYF.

The chain couples TRBV6-6 to TRBJ2-7; TCRdb calls TRBD2, which cannot be checked without DNA. This CDR3 spans 13 amino acids. CDR1 MNHNY and CDR2 SVGAGI come from the germline V gene (reference sequence). CDR3 amino acids: CASRRTETYEQYF.

V is TRBV5-6 and J is TRBJ2-5. Germline CDR1 SGHDT, CDR2 YYEEEE. The CDR3 is 15 residues long. The CDR3 spells CASSFLGQDEETQYF.

This chain joins TRBV6-1 and TRBJ1-3. CDR3 size: 11 residues. Looked up from germline, CDR1 is MNHNS and CDR2 is SASEGT. Here the CDR3 reads CASSVGNTIYF.

This clonotype is deemed medium-sized by its frequency. The chain recombines TRBV28 with TRBJ2-2; TCRdb's D gene call, TRBD2, goes unchecked for lack of DNA. Germline CDR1 is MDHEN and CDR2 is SYDVKM. CDR3 length: 16 amino acids. Here the CDR3 reads CASSRSGRGNTGELFF.

J is TRBJ2-2 and V is TRBV7-9; TCRdb indicates TRBD1, and absent DNA this call remains unverified. The CDR3 consists of 16 residues. Germline CDR1 SEHNR, CDR2 FQNEAQ (reference sequence). CDR3 sequence: CASSTPGQSNTGELFF.

The CDR3 sequence: CASSASLYNEQFF. The genes are TRBV28 and TRBJ2-1; TCRdb calls TRBD2, which cannot be checked without DNA. Per germline, CDR1 MDHEN and CDR2 SYDVKM. The CDR3 runs 13 residues.

The chain links TRBV5-1 to TRBJ1-2; TCRdb indicates TRBD1, and absent DNA this call remains unverified. In germline, CDR1 is SGHRS, CDR2 YFSETQ. This CDR3 has 14 amino acids. The CDR3 protein is CASSWGRDSDGYTF.

CDR3 sequence reads: CASSYPTGGDSPLHF. This chain uses TRBV6-5 with TRBJ1-6; TCRdb picks TRBD1, but there is no DNA to check that call. Germline loops: CDR1 MNHEY, CDR2 SVGAGI. The CDR3 is 15 amino acids.

The CDR3 sequence: CSARAPGTSYEQYF. The chain links TRBV20-1 to TRBJ2-7; TCRdb calls TRBD2, which cannot be checked without DNA. The CDR3 is made up of 14 amino acids. Germline V gives CDR1 DFQATT, CDR2 SNEGSKA (reference sequence).

The V gene is TRBV20-1, the J gene TRBJ1-1; TCRdb's D call, TRBD1, is unchecked because there is no DNA. Germline V lookup: CDR1 DFQATT, CDR2 SNEGSKA (reference sequence). The CDR3 has 14 residues. CDR3 in amino acids: CSAGRDRAYTEAFF.

V is TRBV20-1 and J is TRBJ2-5; TCRdb returns TRBD1, unconfirmable since there is no DNA. Germline-derived CDR1 and CDR2 are DFQATT and SNEGSKA (reference sequence). This CDR3 contains 13 residues. The CDR3 spells CSARPHSQETQYF.

V gene TRBV6-5 combines with J gene TRBJ2-1; the TCRdb call, TRBD1, lacks DNA for checking. The CDR3 is 11 amino acids. The V gene's germline CDR1 is MNHEY and CDR2 SVGAGI. CDR3 protein: CASRRQGRQFF.

This chain uses TRBV12-3 or TRBV12-4 with TRBJ2-4. The CDR3 has 14 amino acids. CDR3 amino acids: CASSLELAKNIQYF.

CDR3 protein: CAISESSRDGYTF. The V gene is TRBV10-3, the J gene TRBJ1-2; TCRdb's assignment of TRBD1 cannot be checked, as there is no DNA. CDR1 and CDR2 (germline): ENHRY, SYGVKD. The CDR3 is 13 amino acids.

The chain carries TRBV10-3 and TRBJ2-4; TCRdb's D call, TRBD1, is unchecked because there is no DNA. Looked up from germline, CDR1 is ENHRY and CDR2 is SYGVKD. This CDR3 spans 14 amino acids. CDR3: CAISDAGQKNIQYF.

The CDR3 loop reads CASSLATETQYF. The genes are TRBV7-6 and TRBJ2-5. This CDR3 comprises 12 residues. Germline CDR1 SGHVS, CDR2 FNYEAQ.

The V and J genes are TRBV3-1 and TRBJ2-7; the TCRdb D gene call, TRBD2, has no DNA to confirm it. Germline assignment: CDR1 LGHDT and CDR2 YNNKEL (reference sequence). The CDR3 runs to 12 residues. The CDR3 is CASSQTRGEQYF.

V usage is TRBV20-1 and J usage is TRBJ1-1; TCRdb's D gene call, TRBD1, goes unchecked for lack of DNA. CDR1 is DFQATT and CDR2 is SNEGSKA in the germline V gene (reference sequence). The CDR3 loop spans 12 amino acids. The CDR3 is CSARTEDYEAFF.

The chain has TRBV12-3 or TRBV12-4 and TRBJ1-5; TCRdb picks TRBD1, but there is no DNA to check that call. The CDR3 is made up of 17 amino acids. CDR3 loop: CASSLGTASYSNQPQHF.

The V gene is TRBV6-6, the J gene TRBJ2-7; the TRBD1 assignment by TCRdb is unverifiable without DNA. The CDR3 runs to 14 residues. The germline V gene encodes CDR1 MNHNY and CDR2 SVGAGI (reference sequence). CDR3 protein: CASRLDSASYEQYF.

This rearrangement joins TRBV11-2 to TRBJ1-4. The CDR3 contains 18 residues. The germline gives CDR1 SGHAT, CDR2 FQNNGV. CDR3: CASSSQPPYVATNEKLFF.

The chain carries TRBV29-1 and TRBJ2-3; TCRdb proposes TRBD1, but this gene call is untestable without DNA. Per the germline V gene, CDR1 is SQVTM and CDR2 is ANQGSEA. The CDR3 covers 14 residues. Here the CDR3 reads CSVAQGNPTDTQYF.

Here the CDR3 reads CASSHPPGEYEQYF. The J gene is TRBJ2-7, the V gene TRBV7-8; the TRBD1 assignment by TCRdb is unverifiable without DNA. The germline V gene encodes CDR1 SGHVS and CDR2 FQNEAQ. The CDR3 contains 14 residues.

CDR3 in amino acids: CSGVPVQGDSSEQYF. The chain links TRBV20-1 to TRBJ2-7; TCRdb's D gene call, TRBD1, goes unchecked for lack of DNA. The germline CDR1 and CDR2 sequences are DFQATT and SNEGSKA (reference sequence). This CDR3 is built from 15 residues.

By frequency, this clonotype registers medium-sized. This chain connects TRBV6-4 to TRBJ2-2; lacking DNA, the TRBD1 call made by TCRdb goes unchecked. Germline V CDR1 and CDR2: MRHNA, SNTAGT. The CDR3 covers 14 residues. The CDR3 sequence: CASSKQGGTGELFF.

The CDR3 loop reads CASSRYSDSYEQYF. V gene TRBV4-3 combines with J gene TRBJ2-7; TCRdb designates TRBD2, a call that cannot be tested without DNA. The CDR3 totals 14 residues. Germline lookup yields CDR1 LGHNA and CDR2 YSLEER.

The rearrangement joins TRBV12-3 or TRBV12-4 to TRBJ1-6; TCRdb lists TRBD1, though no DNA is available to test this call. This CDR3 contains 14 residues. The CDR3 sequence: CASRRGTGVAPLHF.

V and J are TRBV18 and TRBJ1-1; TCRdb returns TRBD1, unconfirmable since there is no DNA. The CDR3 contains 15 residues. Germline-derived CDR1 and CDR2 are KGHSH and LQKENI. The CDR3: CASSPPFGGSTEAFF.

The CDR3 reads CASRRLDTDTQYF. V usage is TRBV5-6 and J usage is TRBJ2-3. There are 13 residues in the CDR3. Germline V gene sequence: CDR1 SGHDT, CDR2 YYEEEE.